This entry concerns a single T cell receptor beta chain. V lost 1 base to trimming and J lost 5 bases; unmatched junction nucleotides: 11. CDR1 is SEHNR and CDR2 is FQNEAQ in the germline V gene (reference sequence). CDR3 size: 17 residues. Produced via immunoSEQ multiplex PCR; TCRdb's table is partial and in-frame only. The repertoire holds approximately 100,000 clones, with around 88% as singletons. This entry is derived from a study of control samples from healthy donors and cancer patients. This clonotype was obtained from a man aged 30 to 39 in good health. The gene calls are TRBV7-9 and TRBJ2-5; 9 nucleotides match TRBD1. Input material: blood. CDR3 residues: CASSLEDGTGTWETQYF. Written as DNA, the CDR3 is TGTGCCAGCAGCTTAGAGGACGGGACAGGGACCTGGGAGACCCAGTACTTC.